The source of this T cell receptor (beta chain) is a study of shared clonotypes between healthy human individuals. Naive CD8 cells were CD45RO-negative, positively selected for CCR7, excluding terminally differentiated effector memory CD45RA+ cells. Several immunoSEQ plates held equal portions of the genomic DNA taken from each subset. Profiled with immunoSEQ multiplex PCR; TCRdb holds only in-frame clones, not every one. The table includes hundreds of thousands of clones, approximately 96% detected once. Germline CDR1 reads PRHDT; CDR2 reads FYEKMQ (reference sequence). This CDR3 is built from 16 residues. J was trimmed by 8 bases and V by 5 bases; bases with no gene match: 7.

The TCR sequence derives from a woman in her 30s in good health. The sample comprised naive CD8+ T cells sorted from blood. The chain carries TRBV13 and TRBJ2-1; 15 bases fit TRBD2. CDR3 sequence (DNA): TGTGCCAGCAGCATAGAGGGACTAGCGGGAGGTTATGAGCAGTTCTTC. Residues: CASSIEGLAGGYEQFF. The variable domain in full, with the rest retrieved from reference TRBV13 and TRBJ2-1, is AAGVIQSPRHLIKEKRETATLKCYPIPRHDTVYWYQQGPGQDPQFLISFYEKMQSDKGSIPDRFSAQQFSDYHSELNMSSLELGDSALYFCASSIEGLAGGYEQFFGPGTRLTVL.